The next 9 T cell receptor beta chains were all read from a single sample in a study of T-cell reconstitution after alpha-beta-depleted transplantation in children. Molecular barcoding with unique molecular identifiers was used for the TCRbeta library. TCRdb called the PCR reads again in MiXCR, with one record for every CDR3 protein. This table has about 980,000 distinct CDR3 sequences, less than 30% appearing once. The sample in question was PBMCs, mostly from graft donor cells, obtained 360 days after TCRalphabeta/CD19-depleted stem cell transplant. All receptors come from a boy less than two years old who had a stem cell transplant for SCID, so the T cells may come from the graft donor.

V is TRBV25-1 and J is TRBJ2-3, with D perhaps TRBD1 or TRBD2 (5 bases each). Trimming removed 6 bases from V and 6 bases from J, with 16 bases in between. The CDR3 spans 14 residues. Germline-derived CDR1 and CDR2 are MGHDK and SYGVNS. CDR3 bases: TGTGCCAGCAGCTTTGGTGGGGGATGGGATACGCAGTATTTT. The encoded protein is CASSFGGGWDTQYF.

The V gene is TRBV3-1, the J gene TRBJ2-7; the D is unclear. Germline-derived CDR1 and CDR2 are LGHDT and YNNKEL (reference sequence). This CDR3 has 15 amino acids. Trimming cost V 2 bases and J 1 base, with 12 bases left between them. CDR3 coding DNA: TGTGCCAGCAGCCAACGACCGCCATTATCCTACGAGCAGTACTTC. Its translation: CASSQRPPLSYEQYF.

This clonotype was observed a handful of times. This chain links TRBV7-8 with TRBJ2-1; the match to TRBD2 covers 11 bases. The CDR3 contains 16 residues. Germline lookup yields CDR1 SGHVS and CDR2 FQNEAQ. V dropped 0 bases and J dropped 5; count of bases not matched to a gene: 3. CDR3: CASSLAVLAGDNEQFF. The DNA of the CDR3 is TGTGCCAGCAGCTTAGCAGTACTAGCGGGGGACAATGAGCAGTTCTTC.

The rearrangement uses TRBV7-2 and TRBJ1-5; the D gene is possibly TRBD1 (5 bases). This CDR3 comprises 16 residues. Germline V CDR1 and CDR2: SGHTA, FQGNSA. V lost 2 bases to trimming and J lost 1 base, with 12 bases between them. This CDR3 is CASSLQGAGSNQPQHF. In DNA form, the CDR3 reads TGTGCCAGCAGCTTACAGGGCGCCGGGAGCAATCAGCCCCAGCATTTT. Using reference TRBV7-2 and TRBJ1-5 for the parts outside the CDR3, the full variable domain is GAGVSQSPSNKVTEKGKDVELRCDPISGHTALYWYRQSLGQGLEFLIYFQGNSAPDKSGLPSDRFSAERTGGSVSTLTIQRTQQEDSAVYLCASSLQGAGSNQPQHFGDGTRLSIL.

The table lists this clonotype with a count of one. The rearrangement links TRBV2 to TRBJ2-1; perhaps TRBD1 as D (7 bases). Germline V gene sequence: CDR1 SNHLY, CDR2 FYNNEI. The V and J ends lost 2 bases and 6 bases respectively, with 11 bases between them. The CDR3 is made up of 14 amino acids. CDR3 region: CASSEYRGGNEQFF. The CDR3 nucleotides are TGTGCCAGCAGTGAATACAGGGGAGGCAATGAGCAGTTCTTC.

The rearrangement links TRBV18 to TRBJ2-7; D unclear. V lost 4 bases and J 11 bases, leaving 15 bases between the germline ends. The germline V gene encodes CDR1 KGHSH and CDR2 LQKENI. The CDR3 sequence is 12 residues long. The CDR3 protein is CASSRLGPNKYF. The CDR3 coding sequence is TGTGCCAGCTCACGCCTAGGGCCAAATAAGTACTTC. The full variable domain, in which reference TRBV18 and TRBJ2-7 provide the parts outside the CDR3, is NAGVMQNPRHLVRRRGQEARLRCSPMKGHSHVYWYRQLPEEGLKFMVYLQKENIIDESGMPKERFSAEFPKEGPSILRIQQVVRGDSAAYFCASSRLGPNKYFGPGTRLTVT.

This clonotype was seen a few times. V gene TRBV4-3 combines with J gene TRBJ2-5; TRBD2 aligns across 11 bases. Germline CDR1 reads LGHNA; CDR2 reads YSLEER. The CDR3 covers 18 residues. V shed 1 base and J 0 bases; nucleotides not matched to a gene: 7. The CDR3 DNA is TGCGCCAGCAGCCAAGGCTTTTTAGCGGGGGGGTACCAAGAGACCCAGTACTTC. It translates to CASSQGFLAGGYQETQYF.

This clonotype was observed a few times. V gene TRBV28 combines with J gene TRBJ1-6; D is perhaps TRBD1 (5 bases). This CDR3 contains 15 residues. V lost 3 bases and J 5 bases, leaving 11 bases between the germline ends. The germline V gene has CDR1 MDHEN and CDR2 SYDVKM. CDR3 coding DNA: TGTGCCAGCAGTTTCCGGGACTATGATAATTCACCCCTCCACTTT. Translating gives CASSFRDYDNSPLHF. Combining the CDR3 with reference TRBV28 and TRBJ1-6 gives the whole variable domain DVKVTQSSRYLVKRTGEKVFLECVQDMDHENMFWYRQDPGLGLRLIYFSYDVKMKEKGDIPEGYSVSREKKERFSLILESASTNQTSMYLCASSFRDYDNSPLHFGNGTRLTVT.

The chain uses TRBV6-1 and TRBJ2-7; no reliable D call. Trimming took off 1 base at V and 2 bases at J, with 15 bases between the two ends. Germline V CDR1 and CDR2: MNHNS, SASEGT. The CDR3 contains 16 residues. The CDR3 region has the DNA TGTGCCAGCAGTGAAGAGGAGCCACCCTCAACCTACGAGCAGTACTTC. It translates to CASSEEEPPSTYEQYF.